This T cell receptor beta chain was observed in a study of blood T cell repertoires in COVID-19. Study details: The cDNA or gDNA used as material had been derived from T cells, B-cell-depleted T cells, or PBMCs.

CDR1 is SGHAT, CDR2 FQNNGV, per germline. This CDR3 region has 14 residues. V trimming: 4 bases; J trimming: 12 bases; junction bases outside the gene matches: 8. The repertoire was sequenced with immunoSEQ multiplex PCR; TCRdb's copy has only in-frame clones and lacks some. The data hold a few hundred thousand clones, with more than 90% observed a single time. The TCR sequence derives from a woman in her thirties who had recovered from COVID-19. The sequencing input was PBMCs or T cells enriched from blood (not recorded which). The chain has TRBV11-2 and TRBJ2-1; 11 bases agree with TRBD2. CDR3 protein: CASSSGTSGGGQFF. The CDR3, as DNA: TGTGCCAGCAGCTCAGGGACTAGCGGAGGGGGGCAGTTCTTC. The full variable domain, with the rest looked up from reference TRBV11-2 and TRBJ2-1, is EAGVAQSPRYKIIEKRQSVAFWCNPISGHATLYWYQQILGQGPKLLIQFQNNGVVDDSQLPKDRFSAERLKGVDSTLKIQPAKLEDSAVYLCASSSGTSGGGQFFGPGTRLTVL.